This passage covers 24 T cell receptor beta chains from one sample sequenced in a study of T cells in Graves' hyperthyroidism and ophthalmopathy. RNA transcripts yielded amplified TCR beta CDR3 regions. The study used the HTBI primer set for a first-round RT-PCR of the TCR CDR3. TCRdb used MiXCR to reprocess the multiplex PCR reads, holding one entry per CDR3 protein. Of 560,000 or so distinct CDR3 sequences in the sample, just under 20% are singletons; the top ten hold over 45%. The sample taken for sequencing was blood. The receptors shown here come from a man aged 40-55 years with Graves' ophthalmopathy.

The rearrangement joins TRBV5-4 to TRBJ2-7; 10 bases match TRBD2. Germline CDR1 SGHNT, CDR2 YYREEE (reference sequence). The CDR3 sequence is 16 residues long. V trimming: 3 bases; J trimming: 0 bases; junction bases outside the gene matches: 6. CDR3 sequence: CASSSPGLANSYEQYF. The CDR3 DNA reads as TGTGCCAGCAGCTCCCCGGGACTAGCGAACTCCTACGAGCAGTACTTC.

The V gene is TRBV9, the J gene TRBJ2-2; 10 bases are shared with TRBD2. V lost 1 base to trimming and J lost 1 base; unmatched junction nucleotides: 4. CDR1 and CDR2 (germline): SGDLS, YYNGEE. The CDR3 runs 17 residues. In nucleotides, the CDR3 is TGTGCCAGCAGCGTACTAGCGGGGGCGTTGAACACCGGGGAGCTGTTTTTT. Translation: CASSVLAGALNTGELFF.

The chain couples TRBV5-5 to TRBJ2-7, with D unresolved. The CDR3 consists of 16 residues. V lost 1 base, J lost 1 base, and 15 bases lay in between. Germline V CDR1 and CDR2: SGHKS, YYEKEE (reference sequence). DNA for the CDR3: TGTGCCAGCAGCTTGAAGGACCCCATAAGTTCCTACGAGCAGTACTTC. Translating it yields CASSLKDPISSYEQYF.

The chain carries TRBV6-1 and TRBJ1-6; the D gene is possibly TRBD1 (5 bases). V was clipped by 0 bases and J by 13 bases, with 7 bases between them. The CDR3 is made up of 12 amino acids. Germline V gene lookup returns CDR1 MNHNS and CDR2 SASEGT. The CDR3 protein is CASSEAGVPLHF. CDR3 coding DNA: TGTGCCAGCAGTGAAGCAGGGGTGCCCCTCCACTTT.

The table lists this clonotype with many counts. The chain links TRBV11-2 to TRBJ2-1; the D gene is possibly TRBD2 (6 bases). The CDR3 consists of 15 residues. Per the germline V gene, CDR1 is SGHAT and CDR2 is FQNNGV. The V gene lost 5 bases and the J gene lost 5 bases, with 16 bases spanning the gap. CDR3 residues: CASSRVGGRNNEQFF. CDR3 DNA: TGTGCCAGCAGCCGAGTGGGGGGAAGAAACAATGAGCAGTTCTTC.

The chain is built from TRBV2 and TRBJ2-3, with 9 bases matching TRBD2. Per the germline V gene, CDR1 is SNHLY and CDR2 is FYNNEI. Trimming took 7 bases from V and 11 from J; bases not matched to a gene: 16. The length of the CDR3 is 15 residues. The DNA for the CDR3 is TGTGCCAGCATCCAGAGGCGGGAGGGGGCCCGTGGGCAGTATTTT. This gives the protein CASIQRREGARGQYF.

This chain connects TRBV20-1 to TRBJ2-5; TRBD2 aligns across 9 bases. The CDR3 is 19 residues long. Germline trimming cut 0 bases from V and 2 bases from J; bases unmatched to any gene: 16. Germline-derived CDR1 and CDR2 are DFQATT and SNEGSKA (reference sequence). The CDR3 is CSARDDIAGAPGAQETQYF. CDR3 nucleotide sequence: TGCAGTGCTAGAGATGATATAGCGGGAGCTCCGGGGGCTCAAGAGACCCAGTACTTC.

The chain carries TRBV7-3 and TRBJ1-1; D may be TRBD1 (6 bases). Germline V gene sequence: CDR1 SGHTA, CDR2 FQGTGA. The length of the CDR3 is 14 residues. V lost 5 bases to trimming and J lost 7 bases, with 17 bases between them. DNA of the CDR3: TGTGCCAGCAGCCCGGCGGGGGGCGCTTTTGAAGCTTTCTTT. Amino acid sequence: CASSPAGGAFEAFF.

This clonotype turned up a few times. J is TRBJ1-1 and V is TRBV4-1; D remains ambiguous. The V end was cut by 1 base, the J end by 6 bases, with 18 bases between. This CDR3 is 16 amino acids long. The germline gives CDR1 MGHRA, CDR2 YSYEKL. The CDR3 nucleotides read TGCGCCAGCAGCCAAGTCGGGCAGGTTCTCTCCCCTGAAGCTTTCTTT. Its translation: CASSQVGQVLSPEAFF.

This clonotype was counted many times. The genes are TRBV7-9 and TRBJ2-7; D gene ambiguous. Per germline, CDR1 SEHNR and CDR2 FQNEAQ (reference sequence). This CDR3 has 18 residues. The ends were cut back, 0 bases at V and 2 bases at J, with 20 bases in the middle. The CDR3 nucleotides read TGTGCCAGCAGCTTAGCCCCTCCGGCATCTTGGGCCACCTACGAGCAGTACTTC. It is translated as CASSLAPPASWATYEQYF.

This clonotype was found a few times. The chain joins TRBV28 to TRBJ1-5, with 7 bases fitting TRBD1. Germline V gives CDR1 MDHEN, CDR2 SYDVKM. The CDR3 loop spans 13 amino acids. Trimming removed 6 bases from V and 4 bases from J; junction bases left unmatched: 3. The CDR3 region has the DNA TGTGCCAGCAGGGGACAGCGAAATCAGCCCCAGCATTTT. It is translated as CASRGQRNQPQHF.

Ten or more counts support this clonotype. The V call is TRBV18, the J call TRBJ1-1; D not resolved. This CDR3 has 13 residues. V was clipped by 3 bases and J by 0 bases, with 5 bases between them. Germline CDR1 and CDR2: KGHSH and LQKENI. CDR3 coding DNA: TGTGCCAGCTCACCGAGGCTGAACACTGAAGCTTTCTTT. Its protein is CASSPRLNTEAFF.

The chain is built from TRBV12-3 or TRBV12-4 and TRBJ2-2; TRBD2 is a possible D gene (6 bases). The CDR3 runs 14 residues. V dropped 0 bases and J dropped 7 bases, with 9 bases sitting between them. The CDR3 DNA follows: TGTGCCAGCAGTTTAGCCGGGGGTCTCGGGGAGCTGTTTTTT. Amino acid sequence: CASSLAGGLGELFF.

This clonotype was seen once. The chain joins TRBV2 to TRBJ2-6; no definite D call. Germline V CDR1 and CDR2: SNHLY, FYNNEI. The CDR3 totals 14 residues. V shed 6 bases and J shed 2 bases, with 8 bases lying between them. This CDR3 reads CASREIAGANVLTF. CDR3 sequence (DNA): TGTGCCAGCAGAGAGATTGCTGGGGCCAACGTCCTGACTTTC.

V gene TRBV29-1 combines with J gene TRBJ2-3; D is unresolved. The CDR3 covers 14 residues. V was clipped by 3 bases and J by 3 bases, with 13 bases between them. Germline CDR1 and CDR2: SQVTM and ANQGSEA. The DNA for the CDR3 is TGCAGCGTTGATCCGGCAGTTTTTACAGATACGCAGTATTTT. Its translation is CSVDPAVFTDTQYF.

The sample holds a few counts of this clonotype. The chain employs TRBV10-3 and TRBJ2-1; D is perhaps TRBD1 (5 bases). This CDR3 is 14 amino acids long. From germline, CDR1 is ENHRY and CDR2 SYGVKD. V lost 9 bases to trimming and J lost 2 bases, with 14 bases between them. The CDR3 DNA reads TGTGCCATAGGGGTGGCGTCAACCTACAATGAGCAGTTCTTC. It is translated as CAIGVASTYNEQFF.

This clonotype was found many times. This chain joins TRBV28 and TRBJ2-7, with 7 bases identical to TRBD1. Looked up from germline, CDR1 is MDHEN and CDR2 is SYDVKM. The CDR3 is 15 amino acids. V dropped 5 bases and J dropped 4; count of bases not matched to a gene: 11. The CDR3 bases are TGTGCCAGCAGTCCGACAGGGTTTTGGCGATACGAGCAGTACTTC. Residues: CASSPTGFWRYEQYF.

The V call is TRBV27, the J call TRBJ2-7; the D gene is possibly TRBD1 (5 bases). CDR1 and CDR2 (germline): MNHEY, SMNVEV (reference sequence). The V end was cut by 10 bases, the J end by 0 bases, with 13 bases between. CDR3 length: 13 amino acids. CDR3 bases: TGTGCCAACAGCTTGACAGACTCCTACGAGCAGTACTTC. Translation: CANSLTDSYEQYF.

This clonotype was seen only a few times. The chain carries TRBV12-3 or TRBV12-4 and TRBJ2-1; D possibly corresponds to TRBD2 (6 bases). The CDR3 extends over 15 amino acids. The germline V and J ends were trimmed by 2 bases and 7 bases, with 15 bases remaining between them. CDR3 loop: CASSLWGPAGNEQFF. In nucleotides, the CDR3 is TGTGCCAGCAGTTTATGGGGACCAGCGGGTAATGAGCAGTTCTTC.

The chain carries TRBV13 and TRBJ2-1, with a weak D call TRBD2 (5 bases). There are 12 residues in the CDR3. Looked up from germline, CDR1 is PRHDT and CDR2 is FYEKMQ (reference sequence). V lost 5 bases and J 10 bases, leaving 12 bases between the germline ends. The CDR3 sequence is CASSLTRAEQFF. Here the CDR3 DNA reads TGTGCCAGCAGCCTAACTAGGGCAGAGCAGTTCTTC.

Concerning this clonotype itself: This clone may be a read error of a much larger clone one base away. This rearrangement joins TRBV7-3 to TRBJ2-7; TRBD2 matches 8 bases. The CDR3 extends over 13 amino acids. Germline values: CDR1 SGHTA, CDR2 FQGTGA. V dropped 5 bases and J dropped 4; count of bases not matched to a gene: 4. CDR3 sequence: CASSGGLEYEQYF. For the CDR3, the DNA is TGTGCCAGCAGCGGGGGACTAGAGTACGAGCAGTACTTC. Full variable domain (remainder filled in from reference TRBV7-3 and TRBJ2-7): GAGVSQTPSNKVTEKGKYVELRCDPISGHTALYWYRQSLGQGPEFLIYFQGTGAADDSGLPNDRFFAVRPEGSVSTLKIQRTERGDSAVYLCASSGGLEYEQYFGPGTRLTVT.

In this sample, this clonotype turned up a few times. The chain is built from TRBV4-1 and TRBJ1-1, with a weak D call TRBD1 (5 bases). Germline values: CDR1 MGHRA, CDR2 YSYEKL. V shed 1 base and J shed 3 bases, with 21 bases lying between them. This CDR3 is built from 18 residues. The CDR3 loop is CASSQVRGLGTGDTEAFF. The CDR3 region has the DNA TGCGCCAGCAGCCAAGTTCGAGGTCTTGGGACGGGGGACACTGAAGCTTTCTTT.

This clonotype was picked up many times. The chain employs TRBV2 and TRBJ1-1; D may be TRBD1 (5 bases). The V gene lost 1 base and the J gene lost 4 bases, with 16 bases spanning the gap. The length of the CDR3 is 16 residues. CDR1 is SNHLY, CDR2 FYNNEI, per germline. CDR3 loop: CASSEGVGGLSTEAFF. The CDR3 coding sequence is TGTGCCAGCAGTGAAGGGGTTGGGGGGTTGAGCACTGAAGCTTTCTTT.

This clonotype was detected a few times. The chain has TRBV7-3 and TRBJ2-7; D remains unclear. Germline assignment: CDR1 SGHTA and CDR2 FQGTGA. V was shortened by 1 base and J by 7 bases, with 14 bases between the two germline ends. The CDR3 consists of 14 residues. The CDR3 sequence: CASSLKLVTSEQYF. The CDR3 coding sequence is TGTGCCAGCAGCTTAAAACTGGTTACGTCGGAGCAGTACTTC.